This T cell receptor beta chain was recovered during a study of regulatory T cells in long-lasting Graves disease. Study observations and caveats: TCR diversity in persistent Graves' patients was below that of newly diagnosed ones. Peripheral blood alone, not thyroid tissue, underwent study.

Arm-PCR with iRepertoire HTBI primers amplified the CDR3 regions for these TCR beta libraries. One entry per CDR3 protein, called by TCRdb with MiXCR from the multiplex PCR reads. This sample has hundreds of thousands of distinct CDR3 sequences, with 16% found just once. The time point denotes: newly diagnosed GD, antithyroid drugs for less than 3 months. TCR sequences were obtained from RNA taken from PBMCs. Recruitment took place at an endocrinology department in Xi'an, China. From each patient, roughly 10 milliliters of peripheral blood was drawn and collected into an EDTA anticoagulant tube. In the case of this clonotype: Antigen: not known.

Trimming left V 2 bases short and J 6 bases short, with 10 bases between. The CDR3 runs to 14 residues. CDR1 and CDR2 from the germline V gene are KGHSH and LQKENI. The sample was also reused in another study, on T cells in Graves' hyperthyroidism and ophthalmopathy.

This material consisted of peripheral blood mononuclear cells (PBMCs), taken at new diagnosis, from a patient treated with antithyroid drugs. The chain is built from TRBV18 and TRBJ2-2; D remains ambiguous. The sequence came from a woman in her twenties or thirties with Graves disease. The CDR3 sequence: CASSPVWDSGELFF. The CDR3, as DNA: TGTGCCAGCTCACCAGTTTGGGATTCCGGGGAGCTGTTTTTT.